Presented here are 23 T cell receptor beta chains from one specimen sequenced in a study of T cell responses to AZD1222 COVID-19 vaccine. Libraries were prepared by immunoSEQ multiplex PCR; TCRdb keeps only in-frame clonotypes and omits some of them. Seen here are 100,000 to 150,000 clones, about nine tenths observed once, and the top ten hold 6% to 9%. This specimen was peripheral blood, taken on day 0 of AZD1222 vaccination. These TCRs come from an adult in good health.

The genes are TRBV5-6 and TRBJ2-5; D is undetermined. Germline CDR1 is SGHDT and CDR2 is YYEEEE. This CDR3 has 15 residues. Between the trimmed V and J ends, which lost 2 bases and 4 bases, there was a span of 15 bases. CDR3: CASSFDRYSGETQYF. CDR3 DNA: TGTGCCAGCAGCTTCGATCGGTACTCCGGAGAGACCCAGTACTTC.

This clone was observed a single time. The CDR3 protein is CASSPLGSGQGGYGYTF. DNA of the CDR3: TGTGCCAGCTCACCTCTTGGTTCTGGACAGGGTGGATATGGCTACACCTTC. The rearrangement links TRBV18 to TRBJ1-2; 8 nucleotides match TRBD1. This CDR3 has 17 residues. The V gene's germline CDR1 is KGHSH and CDR2 LQKENI. V trimming: 3 bases; J trimming: 5 bases; junction bases outside the gene matches: 14.

This clone was counted between two and nine times. The chain couples TRBV5-1 to TRBJ2-7, with D hard to call. V lost 0 bases to trimming and J lost 6 bases, with 10 bases between them. This CDR3 has 13 residues. In germline, CDR1 is SGHRS, CDR2 YFSETQ. The CDR3 region has the DNA TGCGCCAGCAGCTTGGTGGCCCACCGCGAGCAGTACTTC. The encoded protein is CASSLVAHREQYF. Complete variable domain (other parts from reference TRBV5-1 and TRBJ2-7): KAGVTQTPRYLIKTRGQQVTLSCSPISGHRSVSWYQQTPGQGLQFLFEYFSETQRNKGNFPGRFSGRQFSNSRSEMNVSTLELGDSALYLCASSLVAHREQYFGPGTRLTVT.

The gene calls are TRBV18 and TRBJ1-5, with D unresolved. The V and J ends lost 2 bases and 6 bases respectively, with 11 bases between them. The CDR3 spans 14 residues. The germline CDR1 and CDR2 sequences are KGHSH and LQKENI. CDR3 protein: CASSPVAFGQPQHF. The CDR3 DNA sequence: TGTGCCAGCTCACCAGTCGCTTTCGGTCAGCCCCAGCATTTT.

In this sample, this clone turned up once. V is TRBV9 and J is TRBJ2-2; 7 bases are shared with TRBD2. Germline CDR1 is SGDLS and CDR2 is YYNGEE. J gave up 2 bases and V 2 bases, and 3 bases lay outside the gene matches. The CDR3 is made up of 15 amino acids. CDR3 DNA: TGTGCCAGCAGCGTGGCTAGCGGTAACACCGGGGAGCTGTTTTTT. This translates into CASSVASGNTGELFF.

This rearrangement joins TRBV18 to TRBJ2-7; 7 nucleotides line up with TRBD1. The CDR3 runs 14 residues. V shed 0 bases, J shed 3 bases, and the junction held 2 bases outside the gene matches. CDR1 KGHSH and CDR2 LQKENI come from the germline V gene. In DNA form, the CDR3 reads TGTGCCAGCTCACCACCGGGACAGCACTACGAGCAGTACTTC. Translated: CASSPPGQHYEQYF.

V and J are TRBV7-9 and TRBJ1-1; TRBD1 matches 9 bases. The CDR3 contains 14 residues. Germline CDR1 SEHNR, CDR2 FQNEAQ (reference sequence). Trimming took 3 bases from V and 3 from J; bases not matched to a gene: 2. The CDR3, as DNA: TGTGCCAGCAGCTTCCGGGACAGGGACACTGAAGCTTTCTTT. Its translation is CASSFRDRDTEAFF. The full variable domain, in which reference TRBV7-9 and TRBJ1-1 provide the parts outside the CDR3, is DTGVSQNPRHKITKRGQNVTFRCDPISEHNRLYWYRQTLGQGPEFLTYFQNEAQLEKSRLLSDRFSAERPKGSFSTLEIQRTEQGDSAMYLCASSFRDRDTEAFFGQGTRLTVV.

The chain links TRBV5-1 to TRBJ1-2; D might be TRBD1 (6 bases). The CDR3 contains 16 residues. Germline V gene sequence: CDR1 SGHRS, CDR2 YFSETQ. Trimming pared 4 bases from V and 2 bases from J, leaving 18 bases between. CDR3 in amino acids: CASSALIGTKNYGYTF. In nucleotides, the CDR3 is TGCGCCAGCAGCGCGTTAATTGGGACAAAGAACTATGGCTACACCTTC.

The V and J genes are TRBV6-5 and TRBJ2-3; D not resolved. This CDR3 is built from 15 residues. Germline V gene sequence: CDR1 MNHEY, CDR2 SVGAGI. Trimming took 0 bases from V and 2 from J, leaving 9 bases between them. This CDR3 reads CASSYSGKITDTQYF. The CDR3 DNA is TGTGCCAGCAGTTACTCTGGCAAAATCACAGATACGCAGTATTTT.

The chain combines TRBV11-2 with TRBJ2-7, with a weak D call TRBD2 (6 bases). Germline V gene sequence: CDR1 SGHAT, CDR2 FQNNGV. The CDR3 totals 15 residues. Trimming removed 1 base at V and 2 bases at J, with 12 bases between. Written as DNA, the CDR3 is TGTGCCAGCAGCTTAGCCAGCGGGCCGACCTACGAGCAGTACTTC. It specifies CASSLASGPTYEQYF.

The rearrangement uses TRBV10-3 and TRBJ2-7; the D gene is possibly TRBD1 (6 bases). Trimming stripped 7 bases from V and 4 bases from J, with 14 bases between. Germline loops: CDR1 ENHRY, CDR2 SYGVKD. This CDR3 spans 13 amino acids. The DNA for the CDR3 is TGTGCCATCATGGCAGGGGTAGGGTACGAGCAGTACTTC. Translating it yields CAIMAGVGYEQYF.

V gene TRBV2 combines with J gene TRBJ1-2; D unclear. Trimming removed 3 bases from V and 3 bases from J, with 8 bases in between. Germline CDR1 reads SNHLY; CDR2 reads FYNNEI. CDR3 size: 13 residues. The DNA of the CDR3 is TGTGCCAGCAGTGAGGCGGTAGACTATGGCTACACCTTC. Protein product: CASSEAVDYGYTF.

J is TRBJ2-2 and V is TRBV5-1; D may be TRBD2 (6 bases). The CDR3 has 19 residues. Germline V gene sequence: CDR1 SGHRS, CDR2 YFSETQ. The V end lost 0 bases, the J end lost 1 base, and 19 bases lay between the germline ends. CDR3 sequence (DNA): TGCGCCAGCAGCTTGGCCTTCCCGAGGACTACCAAGAACACCGGGGAGCTGTTTTTT. It codes for CASSLAFPRTTKNTGELFF.

The V call is TRBV7-9, the J call TRBJ2-1, with a weak D call TRBD1 (6 bases). The germline gives CDR1 SEHNR, CDR2 FQNEAQ (reference sequence). CDR3 length: 13 amino acids. V lost 5 bases, J lost 4 bases, and 9 bases lay in between. The CDR3 spells CASSPGQYNEQFF. DNA of the CDR3: TGTGCCAGCAGCCCAGGACAGTACAATGAGCAGTTCTTC. Full variable domain (remainder filled in from reference TRBV7-9 and TRBJ2-1): DTGVSQNPRHKITKRGQNVTFRCDPISEHNRLYWYRQTLGQGPEFLTYFQNEAQLEKSRLLSDRFSAERPKGSFSTLEIQRTEQGDSAMYLCASSPGQYNEQFFGPGTRLTVL.

This clone was seen a handful of times. The V call is TRBV7-3, the J call TRBJ2-1; TRBD2 might be the D (6 bases). CDR1 and CDR2 (germline): SGHTA, FQGTGA. The CDR3 is made up of 16 amino acids. The V end was cut by 2 bases, the J end by 0 bases, with 11 bases between. Here the CDR3 reads CASSLRSGGSYNEQFF. As DNA, the CDR3 is TGTGCCAGCAGCTTACGTAGCGGTGGCTCCTACAATGAGCAGTTCTTC.

V usage is TRBV3-1 (or the pseudogene TRBV3-2) and J usage is TRBJ2-2; D is ambiguous. V gave up 2 bases and J gave up 4 bases, with 5 bases separating them. Germline V gene sequence: CDR1 LGHDT, CDR2 YNNKEL (reference sequence). The CDR3 spans 13 residues. CDR3 DNA sequence: TGTGCCAGCAGCCAACACCTCACCGGGGAGCTGTTTTTT. It specifies CASSQHLTGELFF.

This rearrangement joins TRBV27 to TRBJ2-1; D not certain. This CDR3 comprises 15 residues. Germline assignment: CDR1 MNHEY and CDR2 SMNVEV (reference sequence). The V gene lost 5 bases and the J gene lost 0 bases, with 11 bases spanning the gap. The CDR3 sequence is CASSTLTASYNEQFF. The CDR3 region has the DNA TGTGCCAGCAGTACGTTGACGGCCTCCTACAATGAGCAGTTCTTC.

The rearrangement joins TRBV7-3 to TRBJ2-7; D remains unclear. Germline values: CDR1 SGHTA, CDR2 FQGTGA. The CDR3 runs 13 residues. V was trimmed by 2 bases and J by 3 bases, leaving 8 bases between them. The CDR3 nucleotides read TGTGCCAGCAGCTTAGCCCCAGACTACGAGCAGTACTTC. Amino acids: CASSLAPDYEQYF.

This clone appeared once. The gene calls are TRBV7-9 and TRBJ2-2; TRBD1 aligns across 9 bases. This CDR3 region has 16 residues. From germline, CDR1 is SEHNR and CDR2 FQNEAQ (reference sequence). V was clipped by 4 bases and J by 6 bases; unmatched bases: 9. CDR3 amino acids: CASSWYGQGLAGELFF. Written as DNA, the CDR3 is TGTGCCAGCAGCTGGTACGGACAGGGGTTGGCCGGGGAGCTGTTTTTT.

V gene TRBV27 combines with J gene TRBJ2-2, with TRBD1 as a possible D gene (6 bases). V was pared by 5 bases and J by 4 bases, with 11 bases between. The CDR3 has 14 amino acids. Germline values: CDR1 MNHEY, CDR2 SMNVEV (reference sequence). The CDR3 region is CASSLQGSTGELFF. The CDR3 coding sequence is TGTGCCAGCAGTCTTCAGGGGAGCACCGGGGAGCTGTTTTTT.

In DNA form, the CDR3 reads TGTGCCAGCAGCCAAGCCCCGGGGGTACGGCGCTACGAGCAGTACTTC. Protein product: CASSQAPGVRRYEQYF. This chain connects TRBV3-1 (or the pseudogene TRBV3-2) to TRBJ2-7; D is possibly TRBD2 (6 bases). The CDR3 totals 16 residues. Germline CDR1 reads LGHDT; CDR2 reads YNNKEL (reference sequence). The ends were cut back, 1 base at V and 3 bases at J, with 16 bases in the middle.

The chain employs TRBV27 and TRBJ1-5; 9 nucleotides line up with TRBD1. The CDR3 extends over 15 amino acids. V trimming: 4 bases; J trimming: 3 bases; junction bases outside the gene matches: 4. The V gene's germline CDR1 is MNHEY and CDR2 SMNVEV (reference sequence). CDR3 amino acids: CASSSQGAFNQPQHF. The CDR3 DNA reads TGTGCCAGCAGTTCACAGGGGGCTTTCAATCAGCCCCAGCATTTT.

The rearrangement uses TRBV28 and TRBJ2-5, with no clear D. The CDR3 contains 12 residues. The germline gives CDR1 MDHEN, CDR2 SYDVKM. V lost 4 bases and J 3 bases, leaving 6 bases between the germline ends. CDR3 sequence reads: CASSSSEETQYF. CDR3 DNA: TGTGCCAGCAGTTCCAGCGAAGAGACCCAGTACTTC.